This T cell receptor beta chain emerged from a study of radiotherapy plus CTLA-4 blockade in lung cancer (dated by TCRdb to the late 2010s). Regarding the research as a whole: Objective responses occurred in around 19% of enrolled patients, and over 30% achieved disease control.

Focal radiation therapy combined with CTLA-4 blockade (ipilimumab) was tested in patients with chemo-refractory metastatic non-small-cell lung cancer. For this clone: Its antigen target is currently unknown. Base qualities are missing; no much larger clone stands one base away.

Receptor libraries were prepared by the immunoSEQ multiplex PCR assay. TCRdb re-hosts the immuneACCESS table, in-frame sequences only. Its copies lack some clones; in the studies checked, an unresolved V gene accounts for under half of them, and the cause for the rest is not known. The sample data list about 95,000 clones, and about four fifths of these were observed just once. In total, the top ten clones hold around 0.8% of the sample. The study at large found these results: TCR clones derived from tumors expanded in peripheral blood after treatment with radiotherapy and ipilimumab. Early dynamic changes in blood T cell clones, together with increased serum interferon-beta after radiation, were reported as the strongest predictors of response.

This material consisted of peripheral blood, taken from a patient treated with radiotherapy plus ipilimumab. The origin of this receptor is a human donor with non-small cell lung cancer who had stable disease on radiotherapy plus ipilimumab.

The DNA sequence is as follows: TGCGCCAGCAGTCCCTCCGGTGGCGGGGGGAACGAGCAGTACTTC. Its protein is CASSPSGGGGNEQYF. The chain couples TRBV10-1 to TRBJ2-7; 8 bases in between match TRBD2. Germline trimming: 5 bases from V, 5 bases from J; junction bases outside gene matches: 11. The CDR3 runs 15 residues from the cysteine to the phenylalanine. Kept here is only the CDR3 DNA, which spans 45 bases and is read in frame from base 1. The germline V gene encodes CDR1 WNHNN and CDR2 SYGVQD (reference sequence).